One sample yielded the 23 T cell receptor beta chains listed below, sequenced in a study of tumor and adjacent non-tumor tissue in lung cancer. The template was RNA from unsorted bulk tissue. Three rounds of nested PCR, following a modified ARM-PCR protocol, produced the TCRbeta library. A single record per CDR3 protein comes from TCRdb applying MiXCR to the multiplex PCR reads. The data contain under 95,000 distinct CDR3 sequences, roughly 66% of them singletons. Sequenced material: lung tumor tissue. These receptors were obtained from a man aged 60-69 years with non-small cell lung cancer.

This clonotype was recorded many times. The V gene is TRBV6-1, the J gene TRBJ2-3; TRBD2 matches 7 bases. The V segment lost 5 bases and the J segment 2 bases; nucleotides outside the gene matches: 10. Looked up from germline, CDR1 is MNHNS and CDR2 is SASEGT. CDR3 length equals 16 residues. The CDR3, as DNA: TGTGCCAGCAGTTCCCCCAGCGGGGTAACCACAGATACGCAGTATTTT. It codes for CASSSPSGVTTDTQYF.

The chain joins TRBV11-3 to TRBJ2-2; no definite D call. CDR3 length: 15 amino acids. The germline gives CDR1 SGHNT, CDR2 YENEEA. Trimming stripped 7 bases from V and 0 bases from J, with 12 bases between. CDR3 sequence reads: CASNPCVANTGELFF. DNA for the CDR3: TGTGCCAGCAACCCTTGCGTAGCGAACACCGGGGAGCTGTTTTTT.

This clonotype has just a few counts. One base away lies a much larger clone, so this may be a sequencing read error. This chain joins TRBV12-1 and TRBJ2-3; whether TRBD1, the table's D call, matches the DNA was not checked. TRBV12-1 is a pseudogene segment. This CDR3 region has 15 residues. Here the CDR3 DNA reads TGTACCAGCAGCTCCGTTGGGCGGGGTGTAAATACGCAGTATTTT. It specifies CTSSSVGRGVNTQYF.

The chain has TRBV11-1 and TRBJ2-3, with D perhaps TRBD2 (6 bases). Germline assignment: CDR1 SGHAT and CDR2 FQDESV (reference sequence). This CDR3 comprises 15 residues. V lost 7 bases to trimming and J lost 4 bases, with 18 bases between them. CDR3 amino acids: CASIRTIVSSDTQYF. CDR3 nucleotide sequence: TGTGCCAGCATTCGGACTATCGTGAGCTCAGATACGCAGTATTTT.

Of note for this clonotype: Just one base apart from a much larger clone, this may be a read error. The chain couples TRBV6-6 to TRBJ1-1; D is unclear. CDR3 length: 12 amino acids. Germline-derived CDR1 and CDR2 are MNHNY and SVGAGI (reference sequence). The CDR3 loop reads CTSSYVDTEAFF. CDR3 in DNA: TGTACCAGCAGTTACGTAGACACTGAAGCTTTCTTT.

Comments on this clonotype: As the CDR3 is not closed by the conserved phenylalanine or tryptophan, this likely results from a read error. The chain couples TRBV12-3 or TRBV12-4 to TRBJ2-1; 7 bases align to TRBD2. This CDR3 comprises 15 residues. V was clipped by 5 bases and J by 1 base; unmatched bases: 5. The CDR3 region is CASSPLAESYNEQFI. As DNA, the CDR3 is TGTGCCAGCAGTCCCCTAGCGGAGTCCTACAATGAGCAGTTCATC.

Note on this clonotype: This likely comes from a read error, as the CDR3 has no conserved phenylalanine or tryptophan at its end. The CDR3 protein is CASSLSSGTDTQYV. The CDR3 coding sequence is TGTGCCAGCAGTTTGTCTAGCGGCACAGATACGCAGTATGTC. V and J are TRBV12-3 or TRBV12-4 and TRBJ2-3; D might be TRBD2 (6 bases). The CDR3 spans 14 residues. Trimming left V 3 bases short and J 1 base short, with 8 bases between.

CDR3 bases: TGTGCCAGCTCACCACCTTTCCAGTCGCCAAGCTACAATGAGCAGTTCTTC. Residues: CASSPPFQSPSYNEQFF. This rearrangement joins TRBV18 to TRBJ2-1; D gene unclear. Germline-derived CDR1 and CDR2 are KGHSH and LQKENI. The CDR3 spans 17 residues. V was shortened by 0 bases and J by 3 bases, with 15 bases between the two germline ends.

This clonotype appeared a single time. The chain joins TRBV4-3 to TRBJ2-2; no clear D gene. The CDR3 contains 14 residues. Trimming left V 4 bases short and J 5 bases short, with 11 bases between. The germline V gene has CDR1 LGHNA and CDR2 YSLEER. The CDR3 coding sequence is TGCGCCAGCAGCCGAATGCCAAGAACCGGGGAGCTGTTTTTT. It specifies CASSRMPRTGELFF.

This clonotype was observed a few times. The germline gene is not matched at one end of the junction; a read error may be the cause. CDR3 protein: CSVDDSGVRETQYF. The CDR3 nucleotides read TGCAGTGTTGACGACAGTGGAGTCCGAGAGACCCAGTACTTC. The chain recombines TRBV29-1 with TRBJ2-5; possible D gene TRBD1, 5 bases. Germline-derived CDR1 and CDR2 are SQVTM and ANQGSEA. The CDR3 covers 14 residues.

On this clonotype: This may be a read error, as it is one base from a much larger clone. V and J are TRBV7-9 and TRBJ1-2; D possibly corresponds to TRBD1 (5 bases). V lost 8 bases, J lost 4 bases, and 17 bases lay in between. CDR3 length equals 14 residues. Germline values: CDR1 SEHNR, CDR2 FQNEAQ (reference sequence). CDR3 nucleotides: TGTGCCAGCCGCCGGGGGATGGCCACCTATGGCTACACCTTC. Translation: CASRRGMATYGYTF. The complete variable domain, with remaining parts taken from reference TRBV7-9 and TRBJ1-2, reads DTGVSQNPRHKITKRGQNVTFRCDPISEHNRLYWYRQTLGQGPEFLTYFQNEAQLEKSRLLSDRFSAERPKGSFSTLEIQRTEQGDSAMYLCASRRGMATYGYTFGSGTRLTVV.

A word on this clonotype: A single base separates this from a much larger clone, so it may be a read error. This likely comes from a read error, as the CDR3 has no conserved phenylalanine or tryptophan at its end. The chain couples TRBV14 to TRBJ2-5; maybe TRBD2 (6 bases). The CDR3 runs 15 residues. The germline V and J ends were trimmed by 8 bases and 2 bases, with 18 bases remaining between them. The germline gives CDR1 SGHDN, CDR2 FVKESK. The CDR3 nucleotides are TGTGCCAGCGGAGAAGGCGGGAAACTTCAAGAGACCCAGTACTCC. As protein: CASGEGGKLQETQYS.

This clonotype was observed at least ten times. CDR3: CSVEQVEGAFQETQYF. As DNA, the CDR3 is TGCAGCGTTGAACAAGTAGAGGGAGCCTTCCAAGAGACCCAGTACTTC. The V call is TRBV29-1, the J call TRBJ2-5, with a weak D call TRBD2 (5 bases). V lost 2 bases and J 1 base, leaving 17 bases between the germline ends. Germline lookup yields CDR1 SQVTM and CDR2 ANQGSEA. The CDR3 runs to 16 residues.

In its sample, this clonotype was seen a few times. The junction departs from the called germline gene at one end, perhaps through a read error. The V call is TRBV11-2, the J call TRBJ2-2; 14 positions agree with TRBD2. This CDR3 has 18 amino acids. From germline, CDR1 is SGHAT and CDR2 FQNNGV. The CDR3 bases are TGTGCTAGCAGTTCGGGACTAGCGGGAGTGACGAACACCGGGGAGCTGTTTTTT. Protein: CASSSGLAGVTNTGELFF.

This clonotype was picked up many times. The chain has TRBV6-2 or TRBV6-3 and TRBJ2-2; D tentatively reads TRBD1 or TRBD2 (6 bases each). Germline-derived CDR1 and CDR2 are MNHEY and SVGEGT. Trimming left V 7 bases short and J 4 bases short, with 16 bases between. The CDR3 is 15 amino acids. Written as DNA, the CDR3 is TGTGCCAGCATCGCGAGGGGGGTCTCCACCGGGGAGCTGTTTTTT. Its protein product is CASIARGVSTGELFF.

Details on this clonotype: This could be a read error, since a much larger clone is one nucleotide away. The chain uses TRBV20-1 and TRBJ1-1; TRBD1 is a possible D gene (5 bases). This CDR3 region has 13 residues. Germline V gene lookup returns CDR1 DFQATT and CDR2 SNEGSKA (reference sequence). The CDR3 loop reads CSAGAPMNTGAFF. CDR3 sequence (DNA): TGCAGTGCCGGGGCACCAATGAACACTGGAGCTTTCTTT.

This clonotype is a singleton in its sample. One junction end disagrees with the germline gene, perhaps due to a read error. This chain uses TRBV11-3 with TRBJ2-2; D is undetermined. Germline assignment: CDR1 SGHNT and CDR2 YENEEA. The CDR3 length is 12 residues. CDR3 loop: CARSYSLWELFF. CDR3 DNA: TGTGCCAGAAGCTACTCACTCTGGGAGCTGTTTTTT.

For this clonotype: Germline and junction disagree at one end, which may indicate a read error. V is TRBV6-1 and J is TRBJ2-5, with D hard to call. This CDR3 region has 12 residues. Germline CDR1 and CDR2: MNHNS and SASEGT. CDR3 sequence (DNA): TGTGCCAACAGTGCCAAGGTTGAGACCCAGTACTTC. Its translation: CANSAKVETQYF.

The chain has TRBV6-6 and TRBJ2-1; possible D gene TRBD1, 5 bases. Germline CDR1 MNHNY, CDR2 SVGAGI (reference sequence). With 10 bases removed from V and 5 bases from J, the gap between germline ends came to 15 bases. The CDR3 is 13 amino acids. This CDR3 is CAIRRREDNEQFF. The CDR3 region has the DNA TGTGCCATCAGGCGCAGGGAAGACAATGAGCAGTTCTTC.

In this sample, this clonotype turned up many times. The chain carries TRBV24-1 and TRBJ2-2, with D perhaps matching TRBD1 or TRBD2 (5 bases each). The CDR3 contains 15 residues. V lost 11 bases and J 2 bases, leaving 17 bases between the germline ends. Germline V gene data show CDR1 as KGHDR and CDR2 as SFDVKD. The CDR3 loop reads CASTQLGPNTGELFF. CDR3 bases: TGTGCCAGCACACAATTGGGACCAAACACCGGGGAGCTGTTTTTT.

As to this clonotype: One junction end does not reproduce the germline sequence, and a read error may be involved. This chain links TRBV20-1 with TRBJ2-7; perhaps D is TRBD1 or TRBD2 (5 bases each). In germline, CDR1 is DFQATT, CDR2 SNEGSKA (reference sequence). The CDR3 runs 13 residues. The chain's CDR3 is CSASSSRTYVQYF. The CDR3 coding sequence is TGCAGTGCTAGCTCTAGCCGGACATACGTGCAGTACTTC.

About this clonotype: The junction departs from the called germline gene at one end, perhaps through a read error. The chain is built from TRBV7-8 and TRBJ1-5; no clear D gene. CDR3 length: 16 residues. The germline V gene encodes CDR1 SGHVS and CDR2 FQNEAQ. CDR3 in DNA: TGTGCCAGCAGCTTAGACGGCATTCGCTCAAGGCAGCCCCAGCATTTC. Translation gives CASSLDGIRSRQPQHF.

Comment on this clonotype: Germline and junction disagree at one end, which may indicate a read error. This rearrangement joins TRBV14 to TRBJ2-1; D ambiguous. The germline CDR1 and CDR2 sequences are SGHDN and FVKESK. The CDR3 contains 13 residues. DNA for the CDR3: TGTGCCAGTAGCTTCAACTTAAACAATGAGCTGTTCTTC. This codes for CASSFNLNNELFF.